The 18 T cell receptor beta chains below were found in one sample sequenced in a study of identical twins. MiXCR, applied by TCRdb to the 5' RACE reads, yields one record per CDR3 protein. The table records 410,000 or so distinct CDR3 sequences, 18% of them present only once. The sample consisted of naive T cells sorted from blood. The receptor source for this set is a man in his fifties or sixties in good health.

This clonotype was recorded once. The chain employs TRBV20-1 and TRBJ2-7; TRBD2 is a possible D gene (6 bases). Looked up from germline, CDR1 is DFQATT and CDR2 is SNEGSKA (reference sequence). Trimming shortened V by 2 bases and J by 6 bases, and 17 bases separated the two germline ends. The CDR3 covers 14 residues. The chain's CDR3 is CSARSGDPWGEQYF. The CDR3 DNA follows: TGCAGTGCTAGATCGGGGGATCCATGGGGCGAGCAGTACTTC.

This clonotype was observed many times. The chain carries TRBV9 and TRBJ2-3, with D possibly being TRBD2 (6 bases). Germline CDR1 SGDLS, CDR2 YYNGEE. Trimming shortened V by 3 bases and J by 0 bases, and 8 bases separated the two germline ends. This CDR3 is 14 amino acids long. CDR3 region: CASSGGTSTDTQYF. CDR3 sequence (DNA): TGTGCCAGCAGCGGGGGGACTAGCACAGATACGCAGTATTTT.

This clonotype was counted at least ten times. V and J are TRBV10-3 and TRBJ2-1; D may be TRBD1 (6 bases). Germline CDR1 ENHRY, CDR2 SYGVKD. Trimming took 8 bases from V and 15 from J, leaving 26 bases between them. This CDR3 comprises 14 residues. In DNA, the CDR3 is TGTGCCATCGAAACACCGGGACAAGACCCAAGAATGTTCTTC. Its translation: CAIETPGQDPRMFF.

V usage is TRBV5-6 and J usage is TRBJ1-1; weak D call: TRBD1 (5 bases). Germline V CDR1 and CDR2: SGHDT, YYEEEE. The CDR3 runs to 13 residues. V lost 4 bases, J lost 4 bases, and 11 bases lay in between. Here the CDR3 reads CASSIDSRTEAFF. CDR3 in DNA: TGTGCCAGCAGCATCGACAGTCGCACTGAAGCTTTCTTT.

The V gene is TRBV27, the J gene TRBJ1-1; TRBD1 matches 12 bases. Trimming cost V 5 bases and J 6 bases; bases outside gene matches: 4. The CDR3 loop spans 14 amino acids. Germline CDR1 reads MNHEY; CDR2 reads SMNVEV (reference sequence). The CDR3 loop is CASSMGQGAAEAFF. CDR3 sequence (DNA): TGTGCCAGCAGTATGGGACAGGGGGCCGCTGAAGCTTTCTTT.

This clonotype was picked up many times. The chain combines TRBV20-1 with TRBJ2-5; 10 positions agree with TRBD2. This CDR3 contains 14 residues. V dropped 4 bases and J dropped 0; count of bases not matched to a gene: 2. From germline, CDR1 is DFQATT and CDR2 SNEGSKA (reference sequence). The CDR3 reads CSAILAGYQETQYF. Here the CDR3 DNA reads TGCAGTGCTATACTAGCGGGGTACCAAGAGACCCAGTACTTC.

The V gene is TRBV27, the J gene TRBJ2-3; D possibly corresponds to TRBD2 (7 bases). Germline CDR1 and CDR2: MNHEY and SMNVEV (reference sequence). This CDR3 contains 17 residues. V was cut by 3 bases and J by 0 bases, with 16 bases left in between. The CDR3 nucleotides are TGTGCCAGCAGTTTTACGGGGGGCCTTCCCAGCACAGATACGCAGTATTTT. Protein product: CASSFTGGLPSTDTQYF.

This clonotype was observed at least ten times. The gene calls are TRBV7-6 and TRBJ1-1; 7 nucleotides align to TRBD1. The CDR3 has 13 residues. Germline CDR1 SGHVS, CDR2 FNYEAQ. V shed 0 bases and J 11 bases; nucleotides not matched to a gene: 6. The CDR3 spells CASSLANRGRAFF. DNA for the CDR3: TGTGCCAGCAGCTTAGCGAACAGGGGTCGGGCTTTCTTT.

The V call is TRBV29-1, the J call TRBJ2-2; 7 positions match TRBD2. V dropped 7 bases and J dropped 0; count of bases not matched to a gene: 5. CDR1 is SQVTM, CDR2 ANQGSEA, per germline. The CDR3 loop spans 14 amino acids. This chain's CDR3 is CSALSGTNTGELFF. In DNA form, the CDR3 reads TGCAGCGCCTTAAGCGGGACGAACACCGGGGAGCTGTTTTTT.

This rearrangement joins TRBV5-5 to TRBJ2-5; possibly TRBD2 for D (5 bases). The CDR3 is 14 residues long. CDR1 is SGHKS and CDR2 is YYEKEE in the germline V gene (reference sequence). Trimming removed 6 bases at V and 4 bases at J, with 16 bases between. The CDR3 bases are TGTGCCAGCACCAGAACCACTAGTTCAGAGACCCAGTACTTC. Encoded protein: CASTRTTSSETQYF. Filled out from reference TRBV5-5 and TRBJ2-5, the complete variable domain reads DAGVTQSPTHLIKTRGQQVTLRCSPISGHKSVSWYQQVLGQGPQFIFQYYEKEERGRGNFPDRFSARQFPNYSSELNVNALLLGDSALYLCASTRTTSSETQYFGPGTRLLVL.

This clonotype has only a few counts. The chain has TRBV10-3 and TRBJ1-6; TRBD1 matches at 9 bases. Unmatched junction bases numbered 4, after V lost 4 bases and J lost 6 bases. Germline assignment: CDR1 ENHRY and CDR2 SYGVKD. The CDR3 extends over 15 amino acids. CDR3 sequence reads: CAISVDRGSNSPLHF. CDR3 bases: TGTGCCATCAGTGTAGACAGGGGGAGTAATTCACCCCTCCACTTT.

This clonotype appeared a few times. The CDR3 region has the DNA TGTGCCACCAGCAGAGACGGCAGGAGCAATCAGCCCCAGCATTTT. It yields the protein CATSRDGRSNQPQHF. The V call is TRBV15, the J call TRBJ1-5; unclear D gene. The CDR3 has 15 residues. In germline, CDR1 is LNHNV, CDR2 YYDKDF (reference sequence). Deletions cut 0 bases from V and 1 base from J, with 7 bases between.

This clonotype was recorded many times. This rearrangement joins TRBV7-2 to TRBJ2-1; perhaps TRBD2 as D (7 bases). The CDR3 sequence is 16 residues long. V lost 5 bases and J lost 4, with 18 bases in between. CDR1 and CDR2 from the germline V gene are SGHTA and FQGNSA. DNA of the CDR3: TGTGCCAGCAGCCCCCCTAGGGGGGGGGGTTACAATGAGCAGTTCTTC. This codes for CASSPPRGGGYNEQFF.

The sample holds a few counts of this clonotype. The CDR3 coding sequence is TGTGCCAGCAGTATCGGGTTGAACACTGAAGCTTTCTTT. As protein: CASSIGLNTEAFF. V is TRBV27 and J is TRBJ1-1; D is unresolved. Trimming took 5 bases from V and 0 from J, leaving 7 bases between them. CDR1 and CDR2 (germline): MNHEY, SMNVEV (reference sequence). The CDR3 is made up of 13 amino acids.

This clonotype appeared many times. V is TRBV20-1 and J is TRBJ2-1, with 15 bases identical to TRBD2. Trimming at V came to 5 bases and at J to 8 bases, leaving 7 bases not matched to a gene. This CDR3 region has 15 residues. Per the germline V gene, CDR1 is DFQATT and CDR2 is SNEGSKA (reference sequence). This CDR3 reads CSAPGTSGRIDEQFF. The CDR3 DNA reads as TGCAGTGCTCCTGGGACTAGCGGGAGGATCGATGAGCAGTTCTTC.

V usage is TRBV5-1 and J usage is TRBJ1-1; a weak D match, TRBD1 (6 bases). V lost 1 base, J lost 1 base, and 14 bases lay in between. Germline values: CDR1 SGHRS, CDR2 YFSETQ. The CDR3 has 16 residues. The CDR3 DNA reads as TGCGCCAGCAGCTTGTCTCAGGGGCAGAAGAACACTGAAGCTTTCTTT. Translating it yields CASSLSQGQKNTEAFF.

This clonotype was recorded many times. The gene calls are TRBV10-3 and TRBJ2-1; 9 nucleotides agree with TRBD2. The length of the CDR3 is 16 residues. V gave up 3 bases and J gave up 7 bases; unmatched junction bases: 10. Germline V CDR1 and CDR2: ENHRY, SYGVKD. The CDR3 sequence is CAISDLLAGVRNEQFF. The CDR3, as DNA: TGTGCCATCAGTGACTTACTAGCGGGCGTTAGGAATGAGCAGTTCTTC.

This clonotype was picked up many times. This chain connects TRBV7-6 to TRBJ2-3; no reliable D call. Per germline, CDR1 SGHVS and CDR2 FNYEAQ. V lost 2 bases and J lost 0, with 9 bases in between. The CDR3 is 15 residues long. The chain's CDR3 is CASSLRTASTDTQYF. CDR3 coding DNA: TGTGCCAGCAGCTTAAGGACGGCGAGCACAGATACGCAGTATTTT.